The next 14 T cell receptor beta chains were all read from a single sample in a study of blood T cell repertoires in COVID-19. Repertoires were generated with immunoSEQ multiplex PCR, while TCRdb's copy carries only in-frame clones and drops some. The repertoire consists of around 200,000 clones, with about nine tenths occurring once and the leading ten covering about 1.1%. Input material: peripheral blood. The source is a man aged 25-45 years with acute or convalescent COVID-19.

The chain combines TRBV7-2 with TRBJ2-7, with D possibly being TRBD2 (6 bases). V dropped 1 base and J dropped 2 bases, with 15 bases sitting between them. There are 16 residues in the CDR3. From germline, CDR1 is SGHTA and CDR2 FQGNSA. CDR3 nucleotide sequence: TGTGCCAGCAGCTTAGGTTCGGGCGGGAAGGCCTACGAGCAGTACTTC. Its translation is CASSLGSGGKAYEQYF.

J is TRBJ2-5 and V is TRBV6-1; 8 bases align to TRBD1. This CDR3 contains 14 residues. The V gene end was trimmed by 2 bases and the J gene end by 7 bases; junction bases not matched to a gene: 6. The germline CDR1 and CDR2 sequences are MNHNS and SASEGT. In DNA, the CDR3 is TGTGCCAGCAGTGAAAAGGGACAGGTCGGGACCCAGTACTTC. This gives the protein CASSEKGQVGTQYF.

This chain connects TRBV5-5 to TRBJ1-6; D remains unclear. The germline gives CDR1 SGHKS, CDR2 YYEKEE (reference sequence). V shed 0 bases and J shed 9 bases, with 13 bases lying between them. CDR3 length equals 15 residues. The CDR3 spells CASSLDAGMVSPLHF. CDR3 in DNA: TGTGCCAGCAGCTTGGATGCGGGAATGGTTTCACCCCTCCACTTT.

This rearrangement joins TRBV5-6 to TRBJ1-5, with D perhaps matching TRBD1 (6 bases). The V end was cut by 5 bases, the J end by 4 bases, with 16 bases between. Germline V gene sequence: CDR1 SGHDT, CDR2 YYEEEE. The CDR3 has 15 amino acids. This CDR3 reads CASSTQGSPNQPQHF. The CDR3 DNA is TGTGCCAGCAGTACACAGGGATCTCCGAATCAGCCCCAGCATTTT.

This rearrangement joins TRBV30 to TRBJ1-4; D not resolved. CDR3 size: 14 residues. In germline, CDR1 is GTSNPN, CDR2 SVGIG (reference sequence). V dropped 1 base and J dropped 7 bases, with 13 bases sitting between them. CDR3 protein: CAWSAGKIGEKLFF. CDR3 in DNA: TGTGCCTGGAGTGCGGGGAAGATAGGTGAAAAACTGTTTTTT.

The chain recombines TRBV3-1 (or the pseudogene TRBV3-2) with TRBJ2-2; no reliable D call. Trimming removed 6 bases at V and 2 bases at J, with 7 bases between. This CDR3 contains 13 residues. Germline values: CDR1 LGHDT, CDR2 YNNKEL (reference sequence). The CDR3 reads CASRGLNTGELFF. CDR3 bases: TGTGCCAGCAGGGGCCTAAACACCGGGGAGCTGTTTTTT.

This sequence joins TRBV30 and TRBJ1-6, with TRBD1 as a possible D gene (5 bases). The CDR3 totals 18 residues. The germline V gene has CDR1 GTSNPN and CDR2 SVGIG (reference sequence). Trimming removed 3 bases at V and 7 bases at J, with 25 bases between. The CDR3: CAWSPGRIRGATNSPLHF. The CDR3 DNA follows: TGTGCCTGGAGCCCAGGGAGGATCCGGGGAGCTACGAATTCACCCCTCCACTTT. Filled out from reference TRBV30 and TRBJ1-6, the complete variable domain reads SQTIHQWPATLVQPVGSPLSLECTVEGTSNPNLYWYRQAAGRGLQLLFYSVGIGQISSEVPQNLSASRPQDRQFILSSKKLLLSDSGFYLCAWSPGRIRGATNSPLHFGNGTRLTVT.

V and J are TRBV5-1 and TRBJ1-3; 7 bases map to TRBD1. Trimming took 0 bases from V and 12 from J; bases not matched to a gene: 6. The germline V gene has CDR1 SGHRS and CDR2 YFSETQ. The CDR3 has 13 residues. CDR3 coding DNA: TGCGCCAGCAGCTTGGGGGACAGTCGGGGCATATATTTT. Its protein product is CASSLGDSRGIYF.

V is TRBV19 and J is TRBJ1-4, with a possible D match to TRBD1 (6 bases). V lost 4 bases to trimming and J lost 3 bases, with 15 bases between them. CDR3 size: 16 residues. CDR1 LNHDA and CDR2 SQIVND come from the germline V gene (reference sequence). In DNA, the CDR3 is TGTGCCAGTAGTAAGACCTCGACAGGTTCTAATGAAAAACTGTTTTTT. Its protein is CASSKTSTGSNEKLFF.

The V and J genes are TRBV3-1 (or the pseudogene TRBV3-2) and TRBJ1-3; D unclear. The germline V and J ends were trimmed by 1 base and 4 bases, with 5 bases remaining between them. Germline lookup yields CDR1 LGHDT and CDR2 YNNKEL (reference sequence). The CDR3 totals 13 residues. CDR3 amino acids: CASSQVEGNTIYF. The DNA for the CDR3 is TGTGCCAGCAGCCAAGTCGAGGGAAACACCATATATTTT.

V usage is TRBV9 and J usage is TRBJ2-7, with TRBD2 matching 8 bases. The germline V gene encodes CDR1 SGDLS and CDR2 YYNGEE. V was clipped by 0 bases and J by 7 bases; unmatched bases: 9. CDR3 size: 15 residues. This CDR3 reads CASSVGPAGVGEQYF. The CDR3 nucleotides are TGTGCCAGCAGCGTAGGCCCAGCGGGAGTCGGAGAGCAGTACTTC. Supplemented by reference TRBV9 and TRBJ2-7, the full variable domain reads DSGVTQTPKHLITATGQRVTLRCSPRSGDLSVYWYQQSLDQGLQFLIQYYNGEERAKGNILERFSAQQFPDLHSELNLSSLELGDSALYFCASSVGPAGVGEQYFGPGTRLTVT.

The V gene is TRBV28, the J gene TRBJ2-7, with D perhaps TRBD1 (5 bases). V was shortened by 4 bases and J by 4 bases, with 17 bases between the two germline ends. This CDR3 is built from 15 residues. Germline V CDR1 and CDR2: MDHEN, SYDVKM. Here the CDR3 reads CASSSPPAGLYEQYF. The DNA of the CDR3 is TGTGCCAGCAGTTCGCCCCCAGCAGGGCTTTACGAGCAGTACTTC.

The chain employs TRBV5-1 and TRBJ1-1; no definite D call. CDR1 and CDR2 from the germline V gene are SGHRS and YFSETQ. V was trimmed by 4 bases and J by 4 bases, leaving 14 bases between them. There are 14 residues in the CDR3. CDR3 sequence (DNA): TGCGCCAGCAGCCCCCGGGGTGCAGTCACTGAAGCTTTCTTT. This codes for CASSPRGAVTEAFF.

The chain uses TRBV3-1 (or the pseudogene TRBV3-2) and TRBJ1-2; maybe TRBD1 (5 bases). V was trimmed by 6 bases and J by 8 bases, leaving 19 bases between them. In germline, CDR1 is LGHDT, CDR2 YNNKEL (reference sequence). This CDR3 has 14 residues. Here the CDR3 reads CASSRNEGGGGYTF. In DNA form, the CDR3 reads TGTGCCAGCAGTAGGAACGAGGGCGGGGGAGGCTACACCTTC.